The 21 T cell receptor beta chains given below trace back to one sample, sequenced in a study of shared clonotypes between healthy human individuals. Only in-frame clones appear in the TCRdb table, and some are missing; sequencing was by immunoSEQ multiplex PCR. Of almost 750,000 clones detected, around 70% appear once; the ten largest clones hold around 1.7%. Source material: memory CD4+ T cells sorted from blood. The subset is: CD45RA-negative fraction. The receptor source for this set is a woman in her 30s in good health.

The rearrangement joins TRBV4-1 to TRBJ2-7; 9 nucleotides agree with TRBD1. The trim removed 0 bases at V and 7 bases at J, leaving 10 bases unmatched. Germline V gives CDR1 MGHRA, CDR2 YSYEKL. This CDR3 is 16 amino acids long. Here the CDR3 reads CASSQEAGTGLWEQYF. CDR3 in DNA: TGCGCCAGCAGCCAAGAAGCCGGGACAGGGTTGTGGGAGCAGTACTTC.

This clone is a singleton in its sample. The chain carries TRBV28 and TRBJ2-1; 10 nucleotides align to TRBD1. J lost 10 bases, V lost 7 bases, and 13 bases had no gene match. Looked up from germline, CDR1 is MDHEN and CDR2 is SYDVKM. This CDR3 region has 15 residues. CDR3 in amino acids: CASTRPGTGEREQFF. CDR3 DNA sequence: TGTGCCAGCACAAGACCCGGGACAGGGGAGCGGGAGCAGTTCTTC.

V usage is TRBV11-3 and J usage is TRBJ2-2; 9 bases match TRBD1. V gave up 6 bases and J gave up 5 bases; unmatched junction bases: 10. CDR1 and CDR2 (germline): SGHNT, YENEEA. The CDR3 is 16 amino acids. CDR3 residues: CASSFHRQGVTGELFF. In nucleotides, the CDR3 is TGTGCCAGCAGTTTCCACCGACAGGGGGTAACCGGGGAGCTGTTTTTT.

V is TRBV7-2 and J is TRBJ2-1; D is unclear. Germline CDR1 reads SGHTA; CDR2 reads FQGNSA. This CDR3 is 15 amino acids long. The ends were cut back, 0 bases at V and 2 bases at J, with 8 bases in the middle. CDR3: CASSLAGRTYNEQFF. The CDR3 coding sequence is TGTGCCAGCAGCTTAGCGGGTAGAACCTACAATGAGCAGTTCTTC.

The V and J genes are TRBV2 and TRBJ2-7; D gene ambiguous. The CDR3 length is 12 residues. Trimming stripped 5 bases from V and 1 base from J, with 6 bases between. From germline, CDR1 is SNHLY and CDR2 FYNNEI. The CDR3 nucleotides read TGTGCCAGCAGTCCCCATTCCTACGAGCAGTACTTC. Its protein is CASSPHSYEQYF.

Concerning this clone itself: At one boundary the junction diverges from the germline segment, which might be a read error. The chain combines TRBV30 with TRBJ2-6; TRBD1 aligns across 8 bases. CDR3 length: 14 residues. Germline CDR1 reads GTSNPN; CDR2 reads SVGIG (reference sequence). The CDR3 sequence: CAWAGGSGTNVLTF. The CDR3, as DNA: TGTGCCTGGGCAGGGGGCTCTGGGACCAACGTCCTGACTTTC.

V usage is TRBV28 and J usage is TRBJ2-2; D unresolved. CDR1 and CDR2 from the germline V gene are MDHEN and SYDVKM. V was pared by 3 bases and J by 6 bases, with 17 bases between. The CDR3 extends over 16 amino acids. The CDR3 coding sequence is TGTGCCAGCAGTTTCCCGGGTCTCATTATCCCCGGGGAGCTGTTTTTT. Amino acid sequence: CASSFPGLIIPGELFF.

The gene calls are TRBV11-2 and TRBJ1-1; D ambiguous. The V end was cut by 0 bases, the J end by 5 bases, with 7 bases between. The CDR3 has 13 amino acids. Germline V gives CDR1 SGHAT, CDR2 FQNNGV. The CDR3 is CASSLEYPTEAFF. The CDR3, as DNA: TGTGCCAGCAGCTTAGAGTACCCAACTGAAGCTTTCTTT.

Here the CDR3 DNA reads TGTGCCAGCAGTGCTCTCCCTGGGGATACGCAGTATTTT. Translated, it gives CASSALPGDTQYF. The V gene is TRBV6-1, the J gene TRBJ2-3; D unresolved. The germline V gene has CDR1 MNHNS and CDR2 SASEGT. Trimming pared 4 bases from V and 6 bases from J, leaving 11 bases between. This CDR3 is built from 13 residues.

V gene TRBV19 combines with J gene TRBJ1-3, with D possibly TRBD1 on 5 matching bases. Trimming cost V 5 bases and J 2 bases, with 16 bases left between them. Germline lookup yields CDR1 LNHDA and CDR2 SQIVND (reference sequence). This CDR3 is built from 16 residues. The CDR3 DNA reads TGTGCCAGTAGTGGACCGACAGTTGGGGCTGGAAACACCATATATTTT. It codes for CASSGPTVGAGNTIYF.

The chain combines TRBV21-1 with TRBJ2-3; the table gives TRBD2 as D, unverified against the DNA. TRBV21-1 represents a pseudogene. The CDR3 runs to 14 residues. CDR3 nucleotides: TGTGCCAGCAGCGTAGATTACCGGGGGAGGACGCAGTATTTT. Protein product: CASSVDYRGRTQYF.

Turning to this clone: The same CDR3 is also encoded by other DNA sequences in this sample. The rearrangement joins TRBV28 to TRBJ2-5; D is uncertain. The J call is doubtful: the DNA matches TRBJ2-7 better. CDR1 and CDR2 (germline): MDHEN, SYDVKM. The CDR3 loop spans 11 amino acids. The CDR3 nucleotides are TGTGCCAGCAGTTTATCAGGCGAGCAGTACTTC. Translating it yields CASSLSGEQYF.

This chain uses TRBV19 with TRBJ2-5; D uncertain. Trimming took off 5 bases at V and 5 bases at J, with 15 bases between the two ends. Germline values: CDR1 LNHDA, CDR2 SQIVND (reference sequence). The CDR3 covers 14 residues. CDR3 DNA sequence: TGTGCCAGTAGTCCCGCTAGGTTTCGGGAGACCCAGTACTTC. It codes for CASSPARFRETQYF.

This sequence joins TRBV28 and TRBJ1-5; D perhaps matches TRBD1 (5 bases). The germline CDR1 and CDR2 sequences are MDHEN and SYDVKM. Trimming stripped 4 bases from V and 2 bases from J, with 9 bases between. This CDR3 comprises 14 residues. The CDR3 loop is CASSSQTGNQPQHF. The CDR3 nucleotides read TGTGCCAGCAGTTCACAGACAGGCAATCAGCCCCAGCATTTT.

This chain uses TRBV2 with TRBJ1-1; maybe TRBD1 (6 bases). V lost 6 bases, J lost 3 bases, and 14 bases lay in between. The CDR3 totals 14 residues. The germline gives CDR1 SNHLY, CDR2 FYNNEI. CDR3 nucleotide sequence: TGTGCCAGCAGAGTCGCAGGGGTCGACACTGAAGCTTTCTTT. Residues: CASRVAGVDTEAFF.

The gene calls are TRBV5-1 and TRBJ1-2, with TRBD1 matching 9 bases. The ends lost 3 bases at V and 7 bases at J; junction bases unmatched: 7. CDR3 length equals 14 residues. CDR1 is SGHRS, CDR2 YFSETQ, per germline. Here the CDR3 reads CASSYGDRVVGYTF. DNA for the CDR3: TGCGCCAGCAGCTACGGGGACAGGGTTGTTGGCTACACCTTC.

Many counts were recorded for this clone. This CDR3 is also generated by other DNA sequences in the sample. V gene TRBV9 combines with J gene TRBJ2-2; tentatively, D is TRBD2 (5 bases). This CDR3 spans 15 amino acids. Germline values: CDR1 SGDLS, CDR2 YYNGEE. V was shortened by 2 bases and J by 1 base, with 9 bases between the two germline ends. The DNA of the CDR3 is TGTGCCAGCAGCGTCGGCGGACTGAACACCGGGGAGCTGTTTTTT. Encoded protein: CASSVGGLNTGELFF.

This chain connects TRBV7-9 to TRBJ2-1, with D unclear. Germline CDR1 SEHNR, CDR2 FQNEAQ (reference sequence). Trimming removed 3 bases from V and 2 bases from J, with 8 bases in between. The CDR3 totals 14 residues. The CDR3 is CASSLDPAYNEQFF. The CDR3 nucleotides are TGTGCCAGCAGCTTGGATCCGGCCTACAATGAGCAGTTCTTC. Filled out from reference TRBV7-9 and TRBJ2-1, the complete variable domain reads DTGVSQNPRHKITKRGQNVTFRCDPISEHNRLYWYRQTLGQGPEFLTYFQNEAQLEKSRLLSDRFSAERPKGSFSTLEIQRTEQGDSAMYLCASSLDPAYNEQFFGPGTRLTVL.

V usage is TRBV19 and J usage is TRBJ1-5; 8 bases are shared with TRBD1. Unmatched junction bases numbered 7, after V lost 0 bases and J lost 3 bases. The V gene's germline CDR1 is LNHDA and CDR2 SQIVND (reference sequence). The CDR3 has 17 amino acids. The CDR3: CASSIDRGRGHNQPQHF. The CDR3 region has the DNA TGTGCCAGTAGTATAGATCGAGGCAGGGGGCACAATCAGCCCCAGCATTTT.

The V call is TRBV11-2, the J call TRBJ1-1; no clear D. This CDR3 is 14 amino acids long. Germline CDR1 and CDR2: SGHAT and FQNNGV. V was cut by 4 bases and J by 4 bases, with 13 bases left in between. In DNA, the CDR3 is TGTGCCAGCAGCTACTATGCGGGGTTCACTGAAGCTTTCTTT. Its translation: CASSYYAGFTEAFF.

Notes on this clone: The identical CDR3 is also encoded by other nucleotide sequences in the sample. The chain combines TRBV18 with TRBJ2-3; no clear D. Germline V gene sequence: CDR1 KGHSH, CDR2 LQKENI. The CDR3 runs to 12 residues. V dropped 2 bases and J dropped 3 bases, with 3 bases sitting between them. The CDR3 region has the DNA TGTGCCAGCTCACCAAGAACAGATACGCAGTATTTT. Residues: CASSPRTDTQYF.